Below are 27 T cell receptor beta chains sequenced from a single sample in a study of vaccination and CD4 T cells after COVID-19. Treatment defined: 10-day PBMC culture with coronavirus spike peptide pools or control peptides (ViraFEST assay). These receptors have no known antigen. Sequencing of DNA taken from cultured CD4+ T cells relied on the Oncomine TCR Beta short-read assay. TCRdb reprocessed the PCR reads with MiXCR, giving one entry per CDR3 protein. The sample includes some 19,000 distinct CDR3 sequences, around 42% of them seen just once. Sequencing was carried out using cultured CD4+ T cells from blood. The receptors originated from a human donor with COVID-19.

The chain is built from TRBV20-1 and TRBJ1-4; D perhaps matches TRBD1 (6 bases). V was pared by 3 bases and J by 1 base, with 9 bases between. CDR1 and CDR2 (germline): DFQATT, SNEGSKA (reference sequence). The CDR3 is 14 residues long. CDR3 nucleotide sequence: TGCAGTGCTAGTCAGGGGAGAACTAATGAAAAACTGTTTTTT. Protein: CSASQGRTNEKLFF.

CDR3: CASSLKRAGPNTGELFF. The CDR3 bases are TGTGCCAGCAGCTTAAAACGGGCAGGGCCGAACACCGGGGAGCTGTTTTTT. The chain couples TRBV7-3 to TRBJ2-2, with D possibly being TRBD1 (5 bases). The CDR3 runs 17 residues. CDR1 is SGHTA, CDR2 FQGTGA, per germline. V dropped 1 base and J dropped 0 bases, with 12 bases sitting between them.

This clonotype was observed a handful of times. The chain combines TRBV11-2 with TRBJ1-6, with D maybe TRBD1 (5 bases). Trimming shortened V by 4 bases and J by 3 bases, and 10 bases separated the two germline ends. CDR1 is SGHAT, CDR2 FQNNGV, per germline. The CDR3 totals 15 residues. The CDR3 region has the DNA TGTGCCAGCAGCTACAGGACGTTCTATAATTCACCCCTCCACTTT. It specifies CASSYRTFYNSPLHF. The full variable domain, in which reference TRBV11-2 and TRBJ1-6 provide the parts outside the CDR3, is EAGVAQSPRYKIIEKRQSVAFWCNPISGHATLYWYQQILGQGPKLLIQFQNNGVVDDSQLPKDRFSAERLKGVDSTLKIQPAKLEDSAVYLCASSYRTFYNSPLHFGNGTRLTVT.

The gene calls are TRBV7-9 and TRBJ2-5; D uncertain. The germline CDR1 and CDR2 sequences are SEHNR and FQNEAQ (reference sequence). The CDR3 is 14 amino acids. With 1 base removed from V and 1 base from J, the gap between germline ends came to 7 bases. CDR3 residues: CASSLGQFQETQYF. The CDR3 DNA sequence: TGTGCCAGCAGCTTAGGGCAGTTCCAAGAGACCCAGTACTTC.

Only a few counts were recorded for this clonotype. The chain carries TRBV19 and TRBJ2-2; no clear D gene. The CDR3 sequence is 16 residues long. CDR1 is LNHDA and CDR2 is SQIVND in the germline V gene (reference sequence). The ends were cut back, 4 bases at V and 0 bases at J, with 12 bases in the middle. CDR3 sequence: CASSSARTANTGELFF. The CDR3 region has the DNA TGTGCCAGTAGTAGTGCCAGGACCGCGAACACCGGGGAGCTGTTTTTT.

This clonotype was found a few times. The gene calls are TRBV2 and TRBJ1-2; a possible D gene is TRBD1 (6 bases). The germline V gene encodes CDR1 SNHLY and CDR2 FYNNEI. Between the trimmed V and J ends, which lost 6 bases and 0 bases, there was a span of 14 bases. There are 15 residues in the CDR3. CDR3 residues: CASSLDRSPNYGYTF. The CDR3 coding sequence is TGTGCCAGCAGCCTTGACAGGTCTCCTAACTATGGCTACACCTTC.

J is TRBJ2-7 and V is TRBV2, with D possibly called TRBD1 or TRBD2 (5 bases each). Trimming took 7 bases from V and 2 from J, leaving 12 bases between them. In germline, CDR1 is SNHLY, CDR2 FYNNEI. The CDR3 is 13 amino acids. This CDR3 reads CASNRDLTYEQYF. In nucleotides, the CDR3 is TGTGCCAGCAACCGGGACCTAACCTACGAGCAGTACTTC.

The sample holds a few counts of this clonotype. The chain has TRBV4-1 and TRBJ2-3, with 7 bases matching TRBD1. J was trimmed by 5 bases and V by 1 base; bases with no gene match: 12. Per the germline V gene, CDR1 is MGHRA and CDR2 is YSYEKL. The CDR3 sequence is 17 residues long. CDR3 sequence (DNA): TGCGCCAGCAGCCAAGTAGAGGGGGCTATCCCTGGAGATACGCAGTATTTT. This codes for CASSQVEGAIPGDTQYF.

The chain employs TRBV20-1 and TRBJ2-1; 10 bases fit TRBD1. This CDR3 has 15 amino acids. The germline V gene has CDR1 DFQATT and CDR2 SNEGSKA (reference sequence). Losses at the gene ends were 1 base for V and 7 bases for J; bases not matched to a gene: 7. This CDR3 is CSARVDRGLWNEQFF. As DNA, the CDR3 is TGCAGTGCTAGAGTTGACAGGGGGCTGTGGAATGAGCAGTTCTTC.

The rearrangement joins TRBV19 to TRBJ1-6, with 8 bases matching TRBD1. V dropped 4 bases and J dropped 11; count of bases not matched to a gene: 4. The germline CDR1 and CDR2 sequences are LNHDA and SQIVND (reference sequence). The CDR3 sequence is 13 residues long. The CDR3 DNA reads TGTGCCAGTAGTAACAGGGGGATTGCACCCCTCCACTTT. As protein: CASSNRGIAPLHF.

This clonotype was counted a few times. The chain has TRBV5-4 and TRBJ2-5; D is unclear. The germline V gene has CDR1 SGHNT and CDR2 YYREEE (reference sequence). The CDR3 has 14 residues. V was trimmed by 4 bases and J by 5 bases, leaving 15 bases between them. The CDR3 is CASSAIRAEETQYF. The CDR3 bases are TGTGCCAGCAGCGCAATCCGGGCTGAGGAGACCCAGTACTTC.

The V and J genes are TRBV11-3 and TRBJ2-3; D unresolved. The CDR3 extends over 12 amino acids. V lost 4 bases and J 2 bases, leaving 4 bases between the germline ends. CDR1 and CDR2 (germline): SGHNT, YENEEA. The CDR3 nucleotides read TGTGCCAGCAGCTCGACCACAGATACGCAGTATTTT. Its protein is CASSSTTDTQYF.

The genes are TRBV24-1 and TRBJ2-1; no firm D call. Germline CDR1 KGHDR, CDR2 SFDVKD. The V end lost 5 bases, the J end lost 6 bases, and 10 bases lay between the germline ends. The CDR3 sequence is 13 residues long. CDR3 DNA sequence: TGTGCCACCAGTGGTTACCGGGCCAATGAGCAGTTCTTC. This sequence encodes CATSGYRANEQFF.

There are a few counts of this clonotype. This chain joins TRBV6-1 and TRBJ1-1; 9 bases align to TRBD1. CDR1 is MNHNS and CDR2 is SASEGT in the germline V gene. V was clipped by 7 bases and J by 5 bases; unmatched bases: 8. This CDR3 is 14 amino acids long. The CDR3 nucleotides read TGTGCCAGCATGGACAGGGGACGTCGAACTGAAGCTTTCTTT. Amino acid sequence: CASMDRGRRTEAFF.

This clonotype is categorized as medium-sized (0.01 to 0.1%). The chain joins TRBV15 to TRBJ1-2; D might be TRBD1 (5 bases). Germline V gives CDR1 LNHNV, CDR2 YYDKDF (reference sequence). V was pared by 0 bases and J by 3 bases, with 11 bases between. CDR3 length: 15 amino acids. This CDR3 reads CATSRDAGTDYGYTF. In nucleotides, the CDR3 is TGTGCCACCAGCAGAGATGCGGGGACCGACTATGGCTACACCTTC.

The gene calls are TRBV5-1 and TRBJ2-5; D call uncertain. Germline V gene sequence: CDR1 SGHRS, CDR2 YFSETQ. V lost 0 bases and J lost 5, with 17 bases in between. The CDR3 sequence is 16 residues long. The CDR3: CASSLGDGPLRETQYF. CDR3 nucleotide sequence: TGCGCCAGCAGCTTGGGAGACGGACCCCTTAGGGAGACCCAGTACTTC. The variable domain in full, completed from reference TRBV5-1 and TRBJ2-5, reads KAGVTQTPRYLIKTRGQQVTLSCSPISGHRSVSWYQQTPGQGLQFLFEYFSETQRNKGNFPGRFSGRQFSNSRSEMNVSTLELGDSALYLCASSLGDGPLRETQYFGPGTRLLVL.

V and J are TRBV28 and TRBJ1-3; possibly TRBD1 for D (5 bases). Germline-derived CDR1 and CDR2 are MDHEN and SYDVKM. Deletions cut 6 bases from V and 0 bases from J, with 9 bases between. The CDR3 runs to 14 residues. This CDR3 reads CASSAGGSGNTIYF. The CDR3 DNA sequence: TGTGCCAGCAGCGCCGGGGGCTCTGGAAACACCATATATTTT.

The chain is built from TRBV19 and TRBJ2-1; D is possibly TRBD2 (6 bases). Trimming took off 5 bases at V and 2 bases at J, with 13 bases between the two ends. The CDR3 spans 15 residues. Germline loops: CDR1 LNHDA, CDR2 SQIVND (reference sequence). The chain's CDR3 is CASSGQGGPYNEQFF. CDR3 DNA: TGTGCCAGTAGTGGGCAGGGAGGACCCTACAATGAGCAGTTCTTC.

This chain uses TRBV5-1 with TRBJ2-5, with 7 nucleotides matching TRBD1. CDR1 is SGHRS and CDR2 is YFSETQ in the germline V gene. The V segment lost 4 bases and the J segment 2 bases; nucleotides outside the gene matches: 8. The CDR3 length is 15 residues. DNA for the CDR3: TGCGCCAGCAGCCAAACGGGACAGCTACAAGAGACCCAGTACTTC. Protein product: CASSQTGQLQETQYF.

With respect to this clonotype: At one end, the junction sequence differs from germline, possibly due to a read error. The rearrangement joins TRBV29-1 to TRBJ1-2, with 7 nucleotides matching TRBD1. Per germline, CDR1 SQVTM and CDR2 ANQGSEA. The CDR3 runs 12 residues. The CDR3 sequence is CSSSGTDYGYTF. As DNA, the CDR3 is TGTAGCAGCTCCGGGACAGACTATGGCTACACCTTC.

The chain combines TRBV7-9 with TRBJ1-2; a weak D match, TRBD1 (5 bases). The CDR3 is 15 residues long. V lost 4 bases, J lost 3 bases, and 15 bases lay in between. Germline V gene lookup returns CDR1 SEHNR and CDR2 FQNEAQ (reference sequence). CDR3 in DNA: TGTGCCAGCAGCTCGTACCAGGGTGATGACTATGGCTACACCTTC. Protein sequence: CASSSYQGDDYGYTF.

The table lists this clonotype with a few counts. This chain connects TRBV11-2 to TRBJ2-4, with unresolved D. The CDR3 is 12 amino acids. Trimming pared 8 bases from V and 8 bases from J, leaving 13 bases between. In germline, CDR1 is SGHAT, CDR2 FQNNGV. In DNA, the CDR3 is TGTGCCAGCGGCTCCTCGAGAGACATTCAGTACTTC. Encoded protein: CASGSSRDIQYF.

The V and J genes are TRBV11-3 and TRBJ2-7; D is perhaps TRBD1 or TRBD2 (5 bases each). The CDR3 sequence is 15 residues long. The V end was cut by 0 bases, the J end by 6 bases, with 15 bases between. Germline values: CDR1 SGHNT, CDR2 YENEEA. Written as DNA, the CDR3 is TGTGCCAGCAGCTTAGATCCGATTGGGGGAAGCGAGCAGTACTTC. The encoded protein is CASSLDPIGGSEQYF.

This clonotype has just a few counts. The V gene is TRBV7-2, the J gene TRBJ2-3; D gene uncertain. V was trimmed by 5 bases and J by 2 bases, leaving 14 bases between them. Germline V gene data show CDR1 as SGHTA and CDR2 as FQGNSA. The CDR3 totals 15 residues. The CDR3 region has the DNA TGTGCCAGCAGCCCCCTGCGCCAGACCACAGATACGCAGTATTTT. It specifies CASSPLRQTTDTQYF.

V is TRBV30 and J is TRBJ1-1; D not certain. The germline V and J ends were trimmed by 3 bases and 1 base, with 6 bases remaining between them. The CDR3 loop spans 12 amino acids. From germline, CDR1 is GTSNPN and CDR2 SVGIG (reference sequence). The CDR3 sequence: CAWRNENTEAFF. The DNA of the CDR3 is TGTGCCTGGAGAAATGAGAACACTGAAGCTTTCTTT.

The chain combines TRBV5-1 with TRBJ2-1; D is unclear. CDR1 is SGHRS, CDR2 YFSETQ, per germline. This CDR3 has 14 amino acids. Trimming pared 3 bases from V and 2 bases from J, leaving 9 bases between. CDR3 coding DNA: TGCGCCAGCAGCTGGGCCTACACCTACAATGAGCAGTTCTTC. Its translation: CASSWAYTYNEQFF.

The chain recombines TRBV20-1 with TRBJ2-1; 9 bases agree with TRBD2. This CDR3 spans 15 amino acids. J was trimmed by 0 bases and V by 5 bases; bases with no gene match: 5. Germline-derived CDR1 and CDR2 are DFQATT and SNEGSKA (reference sequence). For the CDR3, the DNA is TGCAGTGCTCCCAGCGGGGGGCCCTCCTACAATGAGCAGTTCTTC. It is translated as CSAPSGGPSYNEQFF.